Presented here are 23 T cell receptor beta chains from one specimen sequenced in a study of blood T cell repertoires in COVID-19. Generated by immunoSEQ multiplex PCR, the TCRdb table keeps only in-frame clones and is missing some. The sample has about 210,000 clones; under 95% are singletons. Sequencing was performed on peripheral blood. The receptors derive from a man under 40 with acute or convalescent COVID-19.

The J gene is TRBJ2-5, the V gene TRBV4-1; 9 bases line up with TRBD1. The germline V gene has CDR1 MGHRA and CDR2 YSYEKL. V was clipped by 4 bases and J by 3 bases; unmatched bases: 9. The CDR3 has 16 residues. The DNA for the CDR3 is TGCGCCAGCAGCCCCGCCACCGGGACAGGGAAAGAGACCCAGTACTTC. Translated: CASSPATGTGKETQYF.

This clone was seen more than once but under ten times. The V call is TRBV6-5, the J call TRBJ1-3; the match to TRBD1 covers 8 bases. The ends lost 4 bases at V and 0 bases at J; junction bases unmatched: 5. This CDR3 has 16 amino acids. Germline loops: CDR1 MNHEY, CDR2 SVGAGI. The CDR3 DNA sequence: TGTGCCAGCAGTTTCTGGACAGGGAACTCTGGAAACACCATATATTTT. Translated: CASSFWTGNSGNTIYF.

The chain uses TRBV4-1 and TRBJ2-1; TRBD2 matches at 11 bases. CDR3 length: 17 amino acids. Germline V gene sequence: CDR1 MGHRA, CDR2 YSYEKL. V lost 0 bases, J lost 7 bases, and 8 bases stayed unmatched. CDR3 in amino acids: CASSQDFRASGGNEQFF. Here the CDR3 DNA reads TGCGCCAGCAGCCAAGATTTTAGGGCTAGCGGGGGGAATGAGCAGTTCTTC.

The rearrangement links TRBV27 to TRBJ2-4; the D gene is possibly TRBD1 (5 bases). Trimming left V 4 bases short and J 9 bases short, with 19 bases between. Germline lookup yields CDR1 MNHEY and CDR2 SMNVEV (reference sequence). CDR3 length: 15 amino acids. CDR3 bases: TGTGCCAGCAGTTCGGTTACAGGAAGGCCTTTCATTCAGTACTTC. Translating it yields CASSSVTGRPFIQYF.

The chain carries TRBV11-2 and TRBJ2-3; no clear D. Germline V gives CDR1 SGHAT, CDR2 FQNNGV. The CDR3 is 12 amino acids. The ends were cut back, 7 bases at V and 0 bases at J, with 5 bases in the middle. The CDR3 sequence: CASTRSTDTQYF. Written as DNA, the CDR3 is TGTGCCAGCACTAGGAGCACAGATACGCAGTATTTT.

The rearrangement joins TRBV30 to TRBJ1-5; weak D call: TRBD1 (6 bases). CDR3 size: 16 residues. The germline V gene encodes CDR1 GTSNPN and CDR2 SVGIG (reference sequence). V lost 7 bases, J lost 2 bases, and 21 bases lay in between. The CDR3 bases are TGTGCCTCCACGCAACAGGGTAAATTCGGCAATCAGCCCCAGCATTTT. It specifies CASTQQGKFGNQPQHF.

The V call is TRBV6-2 or TRBV6-3, the J call TRBJ1-6; D not resolved. Germline V gene data show CDR1 as MNHEY and CDR2 as SVGEGT. This CDR3 region has 14 residues. Trimming removed 5 bases at V and 8 bases at J, with 13 bases between. The CDR3 sequence: CASSRLYRDSPLHF. The CDR3 region has the DNA TGTGCCAGCAGTCGACTGTACCGTGATTCACCCCTCCACTTT.

This chain's CDR3 is CASSQGANYGYTF. The CDR3 DNA is TGTGCCAGCAGCCAGGGGGCCAACTATGGCTACACCTTC. The chain employs TRBV4-2 and TRBJ1-2; a weak D match, TRBD1 (6 bases). CDR1 is LGHNA and CDR2 is YNFKEQ in the germline V gene. The CDR3 consists of 13 residues. Deletions cut 3 bases from V and 2 bases from J, with 7 bases between.

The V and J genes are TRBV30 and TRBJ2-1, with 7 bases that match TRBD2. V lost 5 bases, J lost 7 bases, and 8 bases stayed unmatched. Germline loops: CDR1 GTSNPN, CDR2 SVGIG (reference sequence). This CDR3 has 13 amino acids. The chain's CDR3 is CAWAGVMGNEQFF. The CDR3 DNA reads TGTGCCTGGGCGGGAGTGATGGGGAATGAGCAGTTCTTC.

The chain combines TRBV7-9 with TRBJ1-6, with D possibly matching TRBD1 (6 bases). Deletions cut 6 bases from V and 8 bases from J, with 14 bases between. Germline CDR1 is SEHNR and CDR2 is FQNEAQ (reference sequence). CDR3 length equals 14 residues. The CDR3 reads CASSTGSRYSPLHF. For the CDR3, the DNA is TGTGCCAGCAGTACAGGGTCTCGTTATTCACCCCTCCACTTT.

V usage is TRBV4-1 and J usage is TRBJ2-2, with D uncertain. The CDR3 has 16 residues. The V end lost 4 bases, the J end lost 5 bases, and 17 bases lay between the germline ends. CDR1 and CDR2 (germline): MGHRA, YSYEKL. The CDR3 region is CASSLGLDAGTGELFF. In nucleotides, the CDR3 is TGCGCCAGCAGCCTCGGTTTAGATGCAGGAACCGGGGAGCTGTTTTTT.

About this clone: Within the sample, other DNA sequences also encode this same CDR3. The chain combines TRBV6-5 with TRBJ2-5, with no clear D. Germline loops: CDR1 MNHEY, CDR2 SVGAGI. The CDR3 consists of 13 residues. V lost 2 bases to trimming and J lost 2 bases, with 6 bases between them. CDR3 residues: CASSYGSQETQYF. The CDR3 DNA sequence: TGTGCCAGCAGTTACGGCAGTCAAGAGACCCAGTACTTC.

The J gene is TRBJ1-2, the V gene TRBV19; maybe TRBD1 (6 bases). Germline V lookup: CDR1 LNHDA, CDR2 SQIVND (reference sequence). The V and J ends lost 3 bases and 10 bases respectively, with 12 bases between them. The CDR3 length is 12 residues. This CDR3 is CASSIRGWDYTF. Written as DNA, the CDR3 is TGTGCCAGTAGTATCAGGGGTTGGGACTACACCTTC. The whole variable domain, remainder taken from reference TRBV19 and TRBJ1-2, is DGGITQSPKYLFRKEGQNVTLSCEQNLNHDAMYWYRQDPGQGLRLIYYSQIVNDFQKGDIAEGYSVSREKKESFPLTVTSAQKNPTAFYLCASSIRGWDYTFGSGTRLTVV.

The rearrangement uses TRBV19 and TRBJ2-2; TRBD1 agrees at 9 bases. The length of the CDR3 is 12 residues. Looked up from germline, CDR1 is LNHDA and CDR2 is SQIVND (reference sequence). Trimming removed 8 bases from V and 7 bases from J; junction bases left unmatched: 2. The CDR3 reads CASRQGVGELFF. For the CDR3, the DNA is TGTGCCAGTCGACAGGGGGTCGGGGAGCTGTTTTTT.

The chain carries TRBV5-1 and TRBJ1-5; tentatively, D is TRBD1 (6 bases). The CDR3 is 16 residues long. CDR1 is SGHRS, CDR2 YFSETQ, per germline. Deletions cut 4 bases from V and 2 bases from J, with 16 bases between. CDR3 in DNA: TGCGCCAGCAGCCCCCAGGGGCTTGGCGGCAATCAGCCCCAGCATTTT. This encodes CASSPQGLGGNQPQHF.

This chain connects TRBV5-6 to TRBJ2-2; D is possibly TRBD1 (5 bases). The CDR3 totals 15 residues. Trimming took off 3 bases at V and 3 bases at J, with 12 bases between the two ends. CDR1 SGHDT and CDR2 YYEEEE come from the germline V gene. Written as DNA, the CDR3 is TGTGCCAGCAGCTATAGGGGCGTGGACACCGGGGAGCTGTTTTTT. It encodes CASSYRGVDTGELFF.

The CDR3 reads CAWSTGQGSYEQYF. The CDR3, as DNA: TGTGCCTGGAGTACGGGACAGGGTTCCTACGAGCAGTACTTC. The V and J genes are TRBV30 and TRBJ2-7; TRBD1 matches 9 bases. CDR3 size: 14 residues. V dropped 2 bases and J dropped 1; count of bases not matched to a gene: 3. CDR1 and CDR2 from the germline V gene are GTSNPN and SVGIG (reference sequence).

CDR3 DNA: TGTGCCTGGAGTGTACTAGGAGGCAGGGGGCCCACTGAAGCTTTCTTT. It specifies CAWSVLGGRGPTEAFF. The V and J genes are TRBV30 and TRBJ1-1; 8 bases agree with TRBD1. V lost 0 bases to trimming and J lost 4 bases; unmatched junction nucleotides: 10. This CDR3 region has 16 residues. Germline V gives CDR1 GTSNPN, CDR2 SVGIG (reference sequence).

This clone was recorded only once. The chain is built from TRBV27 and TRBJ1-1; D ambiguous. The CDR3 totals 12 residues. Germline V gene data show CDR1 as MNHEY and CDR2 as SMNVEV (reference sequence). The V end lost 3 bases, the J end lost 7 bases, and 9 bases lay between the germline ends. The CDR3 nucleotides read TGTGCCAGCAGTTTCTCGGCAGGTGAAGCTTTCTTT. Translating gives CASSFSAGEAFF.

This clone was seen only once. The J gene is TRBJ2-1, the V gene TRBV4-2; 8 nucleotides agree with TRBD2. This CDR3 spans 16 amino acids. The ends lost 1 base at V and 0 bases at J; junction bases unmatched: 2. From germline, CDR1 is LGHNA and CDR2 YNFKEQ. The CDR3 protein is CASSQAGTSSYNEQFF. The CDR3 bases are TGTGCCAGCAGCCAAGCCGGGACTAGCTCCTACAATGAGCAGTTCTTC.

A single count supports this clone. The V and J genes are TRBV7-3 and TRBJ2-1, with 9 bases identical to TRBD2. The CDR3 runs 16 residues. CDR1 is SGHTA, CDR2 FQGTGA, per germline. The ends lost 0 bases at V and 7 bases at J; junction bases unmatched: 7. The CDR3 is CASSLTPSGMVNEQFF. In DNA form, the CDR3 reads TGTGCCAGCAGCTTAACCCCTAGCGGGATGGTAAATGAGCAGTTCTTC.

The chain is built from TRBV30 and TRBJ2-7; D not resolved. In germline, CDR1 is GTSNPN, CDR2 SVGIG (reference sequence). This CDR3 comprises 11 residues. V was trimmed by 2 bases and J by 6 bases, leaving 8 bases between them. In nucleotides, the CDR3 is TGTGCCTGGAGTACCCTGAGCGAGCAGTACTTC. Amino acid sequence: CAWSTLSEQYF.

V is TRBV25-1 and J is TRBJ2-7; D not certain. Germline V gene data show CDR1 as MGHDK and CDR2 as SYGVNS. There are 15 residues in the CDR3. V lost 3 bases and J 2 bases, leaving 14 bases between the germline ends. In DNA form, the CDR3 reads TGTGCCAGCAGTGACCATGGGCTCCCAACCTACGAGCAGTACTTC. The encoded protein is CASSDHGLPTYEQYF.